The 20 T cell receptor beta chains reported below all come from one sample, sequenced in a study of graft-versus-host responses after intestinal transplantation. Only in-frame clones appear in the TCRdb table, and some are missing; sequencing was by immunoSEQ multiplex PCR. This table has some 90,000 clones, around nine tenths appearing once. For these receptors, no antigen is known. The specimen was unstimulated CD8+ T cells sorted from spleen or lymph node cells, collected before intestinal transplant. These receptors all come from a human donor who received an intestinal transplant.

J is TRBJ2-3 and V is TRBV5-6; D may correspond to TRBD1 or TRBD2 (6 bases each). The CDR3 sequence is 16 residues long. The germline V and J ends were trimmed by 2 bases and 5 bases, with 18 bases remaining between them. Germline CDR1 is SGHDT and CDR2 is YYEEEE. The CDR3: CASSFAPGVSGDTQYF. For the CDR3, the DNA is TGTGCCAGCAGCTTCGCCCCAGGGGTTAGCGGAGATACGCAGTATTTT.

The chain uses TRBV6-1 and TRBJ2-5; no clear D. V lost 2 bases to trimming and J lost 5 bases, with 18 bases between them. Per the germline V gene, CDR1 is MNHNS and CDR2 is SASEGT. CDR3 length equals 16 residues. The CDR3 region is CASSERPDPDRETQYF. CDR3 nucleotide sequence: TGTGCCAGCAGTGAACGCCCGGACCCGGACCGGGAGACCCAGTACTTC.

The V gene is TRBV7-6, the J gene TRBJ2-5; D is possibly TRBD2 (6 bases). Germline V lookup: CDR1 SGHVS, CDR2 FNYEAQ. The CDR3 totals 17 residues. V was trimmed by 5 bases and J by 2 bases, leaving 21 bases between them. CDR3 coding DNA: TGTGCCAGCAGCCCGCGCGGGTGGGCGGGGACTCAAGAGACCCAGTACTTC. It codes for CASSPRGWAGTQETQYF.

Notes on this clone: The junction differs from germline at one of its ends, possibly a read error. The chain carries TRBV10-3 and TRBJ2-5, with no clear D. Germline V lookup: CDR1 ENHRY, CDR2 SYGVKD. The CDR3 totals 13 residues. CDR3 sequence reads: CATSDSTLETQYF. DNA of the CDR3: TGTGCCACCAGTGACTCGACTCTTGAGACCCAGTACTTC.

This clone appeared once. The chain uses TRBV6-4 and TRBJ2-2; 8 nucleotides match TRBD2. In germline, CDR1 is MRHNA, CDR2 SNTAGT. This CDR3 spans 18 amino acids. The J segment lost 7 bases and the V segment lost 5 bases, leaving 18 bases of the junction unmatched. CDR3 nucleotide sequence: TGTGCCAGCAGTCCCGAAGCCGGGGACGGGGGGGCCGGCGGGGAGCTGTTTTTT. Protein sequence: CASSPEAGDGGAGGELFF.

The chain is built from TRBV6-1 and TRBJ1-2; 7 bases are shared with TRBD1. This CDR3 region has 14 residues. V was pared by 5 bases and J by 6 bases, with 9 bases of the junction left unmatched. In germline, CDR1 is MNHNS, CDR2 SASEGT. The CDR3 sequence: CASSQTGWGDGYTF. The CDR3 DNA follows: TGTGCCAGCAGTCAGACAGGGTGGGGCGATGGCTACACCTTC.

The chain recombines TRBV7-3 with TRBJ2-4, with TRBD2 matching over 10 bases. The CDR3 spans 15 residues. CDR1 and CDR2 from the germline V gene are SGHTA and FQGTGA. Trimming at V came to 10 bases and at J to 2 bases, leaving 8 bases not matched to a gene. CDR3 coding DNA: TGTGCCAACCTTTCTAGCGGGAGAACCAAAAACATTCAGTACTTC. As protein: CANLSSGRTKNIQYF. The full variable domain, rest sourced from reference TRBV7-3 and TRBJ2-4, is GAGVSQTPSNKVTEKGKYVELRCDPISGHTALYWYRQSLGQGPEFLIYFQGTGAADDSGLPNDRFFAVRPEGSVSTLKIQRTERGDSAVYLCANLSSGRTKNIQYFGAGTRLSVL.

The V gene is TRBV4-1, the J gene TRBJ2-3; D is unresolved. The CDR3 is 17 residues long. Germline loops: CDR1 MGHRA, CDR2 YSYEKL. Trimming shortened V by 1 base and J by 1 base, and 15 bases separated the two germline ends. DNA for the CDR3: TGCGCCAGCAGCCAAGGACTGGGCAGACGCCGCACAGATACGCAGTATTTT. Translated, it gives CASSQGLGRRRTDTQYF.

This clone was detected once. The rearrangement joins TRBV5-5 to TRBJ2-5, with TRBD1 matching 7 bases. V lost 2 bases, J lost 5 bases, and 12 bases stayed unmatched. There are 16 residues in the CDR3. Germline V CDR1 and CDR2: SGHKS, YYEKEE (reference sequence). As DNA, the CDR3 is TGTGCCAGCAGCTTTGTCCCGGGACAGATACGGGAGACCCAGTACTTC. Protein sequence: CASSFVPGQIRETQYF.

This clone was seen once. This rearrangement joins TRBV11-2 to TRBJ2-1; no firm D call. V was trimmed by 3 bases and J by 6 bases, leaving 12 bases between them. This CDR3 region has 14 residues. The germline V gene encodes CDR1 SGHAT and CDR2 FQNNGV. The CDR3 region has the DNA TGTGCCAGCAGCTTCGTAGGAGCCCCCAATGAGCAGTTCTTC. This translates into CASSFVGAPNEQFF.

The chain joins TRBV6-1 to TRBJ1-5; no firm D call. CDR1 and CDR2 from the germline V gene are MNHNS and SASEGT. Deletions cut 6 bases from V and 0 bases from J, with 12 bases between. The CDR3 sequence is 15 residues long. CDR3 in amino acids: CASSIWDNSNQPQHF. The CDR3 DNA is TGTGCCAGCAGCATCTGGGATAATAGCAATCAGCCCCAGCATTTT.

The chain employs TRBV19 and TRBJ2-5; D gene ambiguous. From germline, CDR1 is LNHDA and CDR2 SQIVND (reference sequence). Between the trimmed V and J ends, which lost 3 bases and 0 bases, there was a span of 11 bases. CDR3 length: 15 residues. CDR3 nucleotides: TGTGCCAGTAGTATTAGCTCGGATTACCAAGAGACCCAGTACTTC. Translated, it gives CASSISSDYQETQYF. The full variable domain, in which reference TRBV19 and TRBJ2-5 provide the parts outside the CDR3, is DGGITQSPKYLFRKEGQNVTLSCEQNLNHDAMYWYRQDPGQGLRLIYYSQIVNDFQKGDIAEGYSVSREKKESFPLTVTSAQKNPTAFYLCASSISSDYQETQYFGPGTRLLVL.

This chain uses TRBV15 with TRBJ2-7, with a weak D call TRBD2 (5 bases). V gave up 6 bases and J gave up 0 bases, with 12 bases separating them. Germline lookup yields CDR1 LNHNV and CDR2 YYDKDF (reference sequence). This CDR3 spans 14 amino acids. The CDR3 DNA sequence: TGTGCCACCAGGAGCAGCGGACGCTCCTACGAGCAGTACTTC. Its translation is CATRSSGRSYEQYF.

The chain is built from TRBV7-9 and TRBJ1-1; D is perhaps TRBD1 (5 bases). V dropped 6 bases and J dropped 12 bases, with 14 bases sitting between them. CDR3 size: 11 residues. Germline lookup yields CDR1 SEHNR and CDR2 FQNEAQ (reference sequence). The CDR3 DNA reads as TGTGCCAGCAGTGACAGTCTAGTGTCTTTCTTT. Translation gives CASSDSLVSFF.

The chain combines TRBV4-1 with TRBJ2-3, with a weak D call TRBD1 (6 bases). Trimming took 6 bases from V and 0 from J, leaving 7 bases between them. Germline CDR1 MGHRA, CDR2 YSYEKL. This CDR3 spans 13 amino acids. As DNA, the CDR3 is TGCGCCAGCAGAGACAGGAGCACAGATACGCAGTATTTT. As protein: CASRDRSTDTQYF.

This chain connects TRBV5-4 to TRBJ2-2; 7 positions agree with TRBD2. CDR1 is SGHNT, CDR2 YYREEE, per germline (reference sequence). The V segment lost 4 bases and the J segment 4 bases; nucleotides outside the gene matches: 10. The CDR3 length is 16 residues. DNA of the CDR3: TGTGCCAGCAGCCCCGGACTAGGACGTGGCACCGGGGAGCTGTTTTTT. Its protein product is CASSPGLGRGTGELFF.

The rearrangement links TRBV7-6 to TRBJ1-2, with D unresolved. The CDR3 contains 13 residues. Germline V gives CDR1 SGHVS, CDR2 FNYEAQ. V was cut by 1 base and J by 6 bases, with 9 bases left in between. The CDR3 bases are TGTGCCAGCAGCTTAGAAACAGATAATGGCTACACCTTC. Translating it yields CASSLETDNGYTF.

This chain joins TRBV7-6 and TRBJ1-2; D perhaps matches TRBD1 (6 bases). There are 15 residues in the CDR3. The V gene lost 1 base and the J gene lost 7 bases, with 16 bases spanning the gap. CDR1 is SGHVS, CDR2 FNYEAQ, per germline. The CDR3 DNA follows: TGTGCCAGCAGCTTAGGCCCCGGCAGGGGCCGTGGCTACACCTTC. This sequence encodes CASSLGPGRGRGYTF.

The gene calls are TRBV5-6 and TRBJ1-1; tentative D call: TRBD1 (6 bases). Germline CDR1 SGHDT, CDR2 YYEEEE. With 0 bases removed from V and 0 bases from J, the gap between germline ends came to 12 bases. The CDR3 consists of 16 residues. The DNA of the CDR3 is TGTGCCAGCAGCTTGGCCACGGACAGCTTGAACACTGAAGCTTTCTTT. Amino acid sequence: CASSLATDSLNTEAFF.

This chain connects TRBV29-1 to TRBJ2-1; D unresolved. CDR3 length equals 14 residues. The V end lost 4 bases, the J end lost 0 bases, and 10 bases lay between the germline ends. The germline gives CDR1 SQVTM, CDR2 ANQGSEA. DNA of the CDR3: TGCAGCGTTGTTAAGGCTCTCTCCTACAATGAGCAGTTCTTC. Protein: CSVVKALSYNEQFF.